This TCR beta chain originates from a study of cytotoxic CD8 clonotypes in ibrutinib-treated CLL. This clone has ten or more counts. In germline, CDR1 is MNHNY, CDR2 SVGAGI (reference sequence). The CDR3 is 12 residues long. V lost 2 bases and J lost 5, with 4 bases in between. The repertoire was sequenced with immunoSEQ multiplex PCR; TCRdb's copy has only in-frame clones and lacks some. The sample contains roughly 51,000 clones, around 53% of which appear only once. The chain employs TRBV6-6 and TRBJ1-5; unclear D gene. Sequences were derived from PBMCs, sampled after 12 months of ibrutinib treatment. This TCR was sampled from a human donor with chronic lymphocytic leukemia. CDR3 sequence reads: CASSYLDQPQHF. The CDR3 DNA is TGTGCCAGCAGTTACCTGGATCAGCCCCAGCATTTT.